This entry features one T cell receptor beta chain sequence. Its cognate antigen is unknown. The germline V gene has CDR1 MNHEY and CDR2 SVGAGI. The V segment lost 0 bases and the J segment 3 bases; nucleotides outside the gene matches: 6. The CDR3 covers 16 residues. The record originates from a study of shared clonotypes between healthy human individuals. For the study at large: Three plates each covered CD4 naive and memory; CD8 naive two, CD8 memory one.

A deep-level run was used for the assay. Assay: immunoSEQ multiplex PCR; the TCRdb copy retains only in-frame clones and omits some. The sample has about 1.5 million clones, roughly 96% seen once. Study outcomes and limitations: Clonotype sharing across several donors was observed for around 4.8% of naive CD4 clonotypes. Against clonotypes common to all four donors, non-shared ones had lower generation probabilities.

The sequence derives from a man aged 25 to 40 in good health. What was sequenced was naive CD4+ T cells sorted from blood. Regarding subset: CD45RA+ positively selected. The chain joins TRBV6-5 to TRBJ1-2, with 8 nucleotides matching TRBD1. The CDR3 sequence: CASSYSILDRDYGYTF. The CDR3 DNA reads TGTGCCAGCAGTTACTCGATTTTGGACAGGGACTATGGCTACACCTTC.